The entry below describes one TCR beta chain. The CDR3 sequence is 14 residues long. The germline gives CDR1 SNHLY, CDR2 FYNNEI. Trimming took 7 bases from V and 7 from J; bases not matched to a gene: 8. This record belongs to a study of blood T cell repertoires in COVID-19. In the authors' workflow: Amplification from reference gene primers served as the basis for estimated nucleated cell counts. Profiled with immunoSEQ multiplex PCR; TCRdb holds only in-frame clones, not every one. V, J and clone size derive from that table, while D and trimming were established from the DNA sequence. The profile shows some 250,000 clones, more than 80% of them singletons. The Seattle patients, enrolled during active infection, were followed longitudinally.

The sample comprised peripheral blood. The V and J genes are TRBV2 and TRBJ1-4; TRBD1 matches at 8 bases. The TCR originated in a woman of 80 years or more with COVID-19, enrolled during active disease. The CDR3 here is CASKRQGSREKLFF. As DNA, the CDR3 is TGTGCCAGCAAACGACAGGGGAGTCGTGAAAAACTGTTTTTT. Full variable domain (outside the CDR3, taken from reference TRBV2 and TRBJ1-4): EPEVTQTPSHQVTQMGQEVILRCVPISNHLYFYWYRQILGQKVEFLVSFYNNEISEKSEIFDDQFSVERPDGSNFTLKIRSTKLEDSAMYFCASKRQGSREKLFFGSGTQLSVL.